Listed below are T cell receptor beta chains from one sample, sequenced in a study of breast tumors, draining lymph nodes, adjacent tissues. TCRdb re-called the multiplex PCR reads through MiXCR, storing one row per CDR3 protein. Of some 170,000 distinct CDR3 sequences in the sample, roughly a third are singletons; the top ten hold 3% to 4%. Material for sequencing was axillary lymph node tissue. Receptors originate from a female donor with breast cancer. Some clones in this sample may be carry-over from other donors' samples. The CDR3 runs from the conserved cysteine through the conserved F or W. Size is omitted from some rows. Given values are once, few, many or a class for expanded clones.

many TRBV6-1 CATPGQGLYGYTF
- TRBV2 CASMPQHF
many TRBV4-2 CASSQDLRKNSPLHF
few TRBV2 CASSDGGSTEAFF
many TRBV7-3 CALGTGVPYEQYF
- TRBV14 CASSRYQGAFGAFF
once TRBV29-1 CSDPGKKDGYTF
- TRBV19 CASSIGTGGFREKLFF
- TRBV19 CASSPDMRGQSASPLHF
- TRBV20-1 CSAREASGTYNEKLFF
- TRBV5-4 CASSSPRQGVVAEAFF
- TRBV5-1 CASSLLSTTDTQYF
- TRBV6-5 CASRGTRGNTEAFF
many TRBV5-8 CASSSLTGTNTGELFF
many TRBV30 CAWSGGTVNYGYTF
many TRBV5-8 CASSPGPITDTQYF
- TRBV20-1 CSARVGQGSTQYF
- TRBV10-2 CAGQGIYEQYF
many TRBV11-1 CASCGVRGGEQYF
- TRBV27 CASSFDILSYKQCF
- TRBV12-3/TRBV12-4 CASSREGELFF
many TRBV12-5 CASGLGTSGGYTGELFF
many TRBV5-6 CASSLDPGPYGYTF
many TRBV30 CAWGSGSNQPQHF
many TRBV5-5 CASSSLTGGNEKLFF
- TRBV6-4 CARSMTGSNTGELFF
many TRBV9 CASSVVSLAGELFF
many TRBV29-1 CSADPVRYHTEAFF
many TRBV14 CATTSISTDTQYF
- TRBV9 CASSVEMGLARYEQFF
many TRBV12-3/TRBV12-4 CASNPTGGIYNEQFF
- TRBV12-3/TRBV12-4 CAEKGTGELFF
- TRBV18 CASSPLAGGLGETQYF
many TRBV3-1 CASSQVRQGTGNTIYF
many TRBV18 CASSPGSRELFF
- TRBV24-1 CATSPTGFGDTQYF
- TRBV5-1 CASSLVLGEKLFF
few TRBV6-2/TRBV6-3 CASSYSDRGPYEQYF
many TRBV5-1 CASSRSSVQTDTQYF
few TRBV6-5 CASSYSSPGTEAFF
- TRBV28 CASSLPGLRAYF
many TRBV11-2 CASSLMGASYEQYF
many TRBV7-3 CASSHPGGEQFF
- TRBV7-9 CASSLQASGGAETQYF
many TRBV27 CASSKHGQPQHF
- TRBV15 CATSVLTGEDTYGYTF
many TRBV9 CASSFGIYGYTF
- TRBV25-1 CASSVLTGGATAFF
many TRBV6-2/TRBV6-3 CASRPTSGGNTGELFF
few TRBV10-3 CAISEPGRSSYEQYF
- TRBV7-9 CASSSTGVGPPLHF
many TRBV24-1 CATSESGGKLFF
many TRBV6-5 CASSHADRNYEQYF
few TRBV18 CASSPLGLAGSSTDTQYF
many TRBV19 CASSSGTRNTDTQYF